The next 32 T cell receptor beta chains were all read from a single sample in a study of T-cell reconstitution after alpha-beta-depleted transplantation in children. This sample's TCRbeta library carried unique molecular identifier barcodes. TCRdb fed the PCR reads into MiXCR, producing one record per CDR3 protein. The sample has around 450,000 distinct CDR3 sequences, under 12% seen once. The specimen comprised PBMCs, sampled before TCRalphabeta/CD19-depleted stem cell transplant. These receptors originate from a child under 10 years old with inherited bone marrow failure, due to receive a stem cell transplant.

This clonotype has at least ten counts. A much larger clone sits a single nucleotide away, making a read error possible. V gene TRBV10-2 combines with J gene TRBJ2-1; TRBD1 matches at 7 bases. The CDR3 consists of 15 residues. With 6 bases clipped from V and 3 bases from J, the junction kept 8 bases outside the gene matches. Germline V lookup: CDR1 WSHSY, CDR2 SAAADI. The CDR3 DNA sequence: TGCGCCAGCAGCTTAAGACAGGGTTACTACAATGAGCAGTTCTTC. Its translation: CASSLRQGYYNEQFF.

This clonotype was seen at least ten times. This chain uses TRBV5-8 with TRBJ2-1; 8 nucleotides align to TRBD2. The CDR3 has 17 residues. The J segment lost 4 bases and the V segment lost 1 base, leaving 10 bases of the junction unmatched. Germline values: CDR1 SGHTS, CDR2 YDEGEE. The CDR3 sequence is CASSLYLAGLSYNEQFF. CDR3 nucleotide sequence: TGTGCCAGCAGCTTGTACCTAGCGGGCTTATCGTACAATGAGCAGTTCTTC.

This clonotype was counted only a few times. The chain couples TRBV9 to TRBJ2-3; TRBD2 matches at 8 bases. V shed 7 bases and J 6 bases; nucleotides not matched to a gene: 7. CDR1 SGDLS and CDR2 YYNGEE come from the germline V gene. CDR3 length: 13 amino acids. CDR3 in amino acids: CASGGTRGDTQYF. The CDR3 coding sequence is TGTGCCAGCGGCGGGACTAGGGGGGATACGCAGTATTTT. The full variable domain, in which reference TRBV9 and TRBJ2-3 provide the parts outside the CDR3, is DSGVTQTPKHLITATGQRVTLRCSPRSGDLSVYWYQQSLDQGLQFLIQYYNGEERAKGNILERFSAQQFPDLHSELNLSSLELGDSALYFCASGGTRGDTQYFGPGTRLTVL.

The CDR3 sequence is CASSSLLGSLHEQFF. The CDR3 nucleotides are TGTGCCAGTAGTTCACTCCTCGGGAGCCTCCATGAGCAGTTCTTC. V and J are TRBV19 and TRBJ2-1; weak D call: TRBD2 (6 bases). The V end lost 5 bases, the J end lost 8 bases, and 19 bases lay between the germline ends. This CDR3 has 15 amino acids. Per germline, CDR1 LNHDA and CDR2 SQIVND (reference sequence).

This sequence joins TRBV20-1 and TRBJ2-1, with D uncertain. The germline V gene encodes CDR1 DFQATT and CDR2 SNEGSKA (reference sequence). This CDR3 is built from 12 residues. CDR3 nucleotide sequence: TGCAGACCCTGGGTGCCCAACAATGAGCAGTTCTTC. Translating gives CRPWVPNNEQFF.

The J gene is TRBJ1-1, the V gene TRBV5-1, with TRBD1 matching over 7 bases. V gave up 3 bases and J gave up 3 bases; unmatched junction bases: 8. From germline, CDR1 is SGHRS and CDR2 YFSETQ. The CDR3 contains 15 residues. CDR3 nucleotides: TGCGCCAGCAGCTGGGCCACAGGGGCGGACACTGAAGCTTTCTTT. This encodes CASSWATGADTEAFF. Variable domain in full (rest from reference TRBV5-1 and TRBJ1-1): KAGVTQTPRYLIKTRGQQVTLSCSPISGHRSVSWYQQTPGQGLQFLFEYFSETQRNKGNFPGRFSGRQFSNSRSEMNVSTLELGDSALYLCASSWATGADTEAFFGQGTRLTVV.

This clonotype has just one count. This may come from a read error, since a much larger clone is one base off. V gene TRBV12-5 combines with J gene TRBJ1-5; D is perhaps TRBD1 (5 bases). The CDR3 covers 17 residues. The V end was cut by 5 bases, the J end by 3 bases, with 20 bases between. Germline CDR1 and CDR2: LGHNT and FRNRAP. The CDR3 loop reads CASGNIPWDPTNQPQHF. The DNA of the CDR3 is TGTGCTAGTGGTAATATTCCATGGGACCCTACCAATCAGCCCCAGCATTTT. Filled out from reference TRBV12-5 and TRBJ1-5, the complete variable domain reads DARVTQTPRHKVTEMGQEVTMRCQPILGHNTVFWYRQTMMQGLELLAYFRNRAPLDDSGMPKDRFSAEMPDATLATLKIQPSEPRDSAVYFCASGNIPWDPTNQPQHFGDGTRLSIL.

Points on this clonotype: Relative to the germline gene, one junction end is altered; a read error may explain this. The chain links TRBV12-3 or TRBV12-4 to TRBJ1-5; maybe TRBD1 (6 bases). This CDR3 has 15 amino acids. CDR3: CASSPLGRGSQSQHF. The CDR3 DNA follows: TGTGCCAGCAGTCCCCTGGGGAGGGGGAGTCAGTCCCAGCATTTT.

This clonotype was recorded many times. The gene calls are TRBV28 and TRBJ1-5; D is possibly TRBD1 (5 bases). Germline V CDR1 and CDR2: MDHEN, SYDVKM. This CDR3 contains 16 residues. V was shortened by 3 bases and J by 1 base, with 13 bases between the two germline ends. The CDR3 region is CASSLLGDGSNQPQHF. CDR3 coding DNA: TGTGCCAGCAGTTTGTTAGGGGATGGGAGCAATCAGCCCCAGCATTTT.

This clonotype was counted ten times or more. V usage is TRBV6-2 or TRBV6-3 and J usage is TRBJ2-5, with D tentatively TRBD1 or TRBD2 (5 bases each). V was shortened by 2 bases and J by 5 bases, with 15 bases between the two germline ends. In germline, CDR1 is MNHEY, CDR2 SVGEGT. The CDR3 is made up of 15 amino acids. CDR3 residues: CASSYEGLEGETQYF. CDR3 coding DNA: TGTGCCAGCAGTTACGAGGGGCTTGAGGGGGAGACCCAGTACTTC.

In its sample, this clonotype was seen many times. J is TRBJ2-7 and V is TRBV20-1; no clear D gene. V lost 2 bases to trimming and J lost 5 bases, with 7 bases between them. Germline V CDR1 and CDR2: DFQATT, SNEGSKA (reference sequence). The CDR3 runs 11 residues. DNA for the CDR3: TGCAGTGCTAGAAGGACGGACGAGCAGTACTTC. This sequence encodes CSARRTDEQYF.

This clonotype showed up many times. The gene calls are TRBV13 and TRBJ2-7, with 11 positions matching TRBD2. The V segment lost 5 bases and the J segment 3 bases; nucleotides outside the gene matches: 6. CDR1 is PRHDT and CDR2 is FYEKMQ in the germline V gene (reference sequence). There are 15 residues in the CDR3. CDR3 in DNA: TGTGCCAGCAGCCCGGGACTAGCGGAAAACTACGAGCAGTACTTC. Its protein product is CASSPGLAENYEQYF.

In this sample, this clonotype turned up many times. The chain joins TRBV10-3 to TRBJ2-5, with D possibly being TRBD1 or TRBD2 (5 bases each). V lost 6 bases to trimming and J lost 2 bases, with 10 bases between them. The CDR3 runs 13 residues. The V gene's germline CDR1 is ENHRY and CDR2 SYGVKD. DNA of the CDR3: TGTGCCATCAGGGATGGGGGTCAAGAGACCCAGTACTTC. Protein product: CAIRDGGQETQYF.

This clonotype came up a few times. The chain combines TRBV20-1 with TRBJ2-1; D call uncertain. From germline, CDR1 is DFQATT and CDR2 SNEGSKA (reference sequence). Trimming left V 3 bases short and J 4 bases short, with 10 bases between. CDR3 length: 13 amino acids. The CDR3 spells CSASPDLYNEQFF. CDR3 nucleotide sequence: TGCAGTGCTAGCCCCGACCTGTACAATGAGCAGTTCTTC.

The CDR3, as DNA: TGTGCCAGCAGCTCCCAAAGCGGTAAAGACACAGATACGCAGTATTTT. Amino acid sequence: CASSSQSGKDTDTQYF. This chain joins TRBV11-2 and TRBJ2-3, with a tentative D call TRBD2 (5 bases). This CDR3 is 16 amino acids long. Looked up from germline, CDR1 is SGHAT and CDR2 is FQNNGV. Trimming took 4 bases from V and 2 from J, leaving 16 bases between them.

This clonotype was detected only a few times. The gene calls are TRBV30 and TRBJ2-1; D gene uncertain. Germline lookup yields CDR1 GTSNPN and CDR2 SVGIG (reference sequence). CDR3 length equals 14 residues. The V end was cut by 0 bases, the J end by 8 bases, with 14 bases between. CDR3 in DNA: TGTGCCTGGAGTGTACCGGGCTATTCGGATGAGCAGTTCTTC. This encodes CAWSVPGYSDEQFF.

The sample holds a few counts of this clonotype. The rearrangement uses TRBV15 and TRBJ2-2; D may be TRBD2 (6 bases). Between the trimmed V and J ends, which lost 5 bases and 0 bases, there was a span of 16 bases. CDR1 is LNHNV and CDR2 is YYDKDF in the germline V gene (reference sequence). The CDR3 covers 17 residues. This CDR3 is CATSRSRWGANTGELFF. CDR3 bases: TGTGCCACCAGCCGAAGTCGTTGGGGGGCGAACACCGGGGAGCTGTTTTTT.

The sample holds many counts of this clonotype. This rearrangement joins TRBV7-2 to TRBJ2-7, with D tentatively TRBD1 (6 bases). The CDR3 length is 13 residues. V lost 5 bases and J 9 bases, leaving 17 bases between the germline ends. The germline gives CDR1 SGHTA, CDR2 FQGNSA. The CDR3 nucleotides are TGTGCCAGCAGCCTCGGGGACAAGACGGGGCAGTACTTC. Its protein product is CASSLGDKTGQYF.

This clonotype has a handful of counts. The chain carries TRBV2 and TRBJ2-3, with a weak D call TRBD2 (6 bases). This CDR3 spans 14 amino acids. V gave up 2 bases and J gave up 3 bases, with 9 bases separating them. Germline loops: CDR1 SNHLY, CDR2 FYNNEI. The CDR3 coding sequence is TGTGCCAGCAGTGAAAACGGGAGAACAGATACGCAGTATTTT. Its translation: CASSENGRTDTQYF.

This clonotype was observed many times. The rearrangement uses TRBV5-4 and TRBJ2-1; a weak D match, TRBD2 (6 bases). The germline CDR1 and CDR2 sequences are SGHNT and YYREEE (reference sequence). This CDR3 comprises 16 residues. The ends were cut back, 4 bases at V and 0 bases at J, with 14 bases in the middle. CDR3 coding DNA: TGTGCCAGCAGCCGTTACAGGAGGGACTCCTACAATGAGCAGTTCTTC. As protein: CASSRYRRDSYNEQFF.

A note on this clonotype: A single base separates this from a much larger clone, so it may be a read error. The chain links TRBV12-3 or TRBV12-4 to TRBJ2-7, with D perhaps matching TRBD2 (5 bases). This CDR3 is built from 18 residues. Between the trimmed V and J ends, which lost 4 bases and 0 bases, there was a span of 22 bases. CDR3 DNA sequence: TGTGCCAGCAGTTACGGGATCCCCGTGGTTGGTACCTCCTACGAGCAGTACTTC. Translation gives CASSYGIPVVGTSYEQYF.

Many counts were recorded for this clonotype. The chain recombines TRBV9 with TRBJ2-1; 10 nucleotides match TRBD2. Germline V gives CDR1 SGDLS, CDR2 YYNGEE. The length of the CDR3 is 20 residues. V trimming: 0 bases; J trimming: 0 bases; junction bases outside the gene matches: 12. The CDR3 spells CASSVATGLAVMSSYNEQFF. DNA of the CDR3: TGTGCCAGCAGCGTAGCGACTGGACTAGCGGTTATGAGCTCCTACAATGAGCAGTTCTTC.

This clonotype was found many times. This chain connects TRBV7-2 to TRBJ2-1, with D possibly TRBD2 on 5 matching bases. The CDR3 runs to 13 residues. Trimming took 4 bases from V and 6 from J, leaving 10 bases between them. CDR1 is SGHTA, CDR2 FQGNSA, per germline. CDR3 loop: CASSSLAINEQFF. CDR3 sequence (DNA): TGTGCCAGCAGCTCGCTAGCAATCAATGAGCAGTTCTTC. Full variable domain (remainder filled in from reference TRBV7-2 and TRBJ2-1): GAGVSQSPSNKVTEKGKDVELRCDPISGHTALYWYRQSLGQGLEFLIYFQGNSAPDKSGLPSDRFSAERTGGSVSTLTIQRTQQEDSAVYLCASSSLAINEQFFGPGTRLTVL.

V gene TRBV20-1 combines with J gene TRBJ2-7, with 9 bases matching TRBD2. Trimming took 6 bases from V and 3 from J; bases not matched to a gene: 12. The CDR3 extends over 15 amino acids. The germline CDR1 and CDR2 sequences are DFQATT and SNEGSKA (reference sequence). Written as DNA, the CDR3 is TGCAGTGCGGACCGGGTGGCTAGCGGGAACTACGAGCAGTACTTC. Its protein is CSADRVASGNYEQYF.

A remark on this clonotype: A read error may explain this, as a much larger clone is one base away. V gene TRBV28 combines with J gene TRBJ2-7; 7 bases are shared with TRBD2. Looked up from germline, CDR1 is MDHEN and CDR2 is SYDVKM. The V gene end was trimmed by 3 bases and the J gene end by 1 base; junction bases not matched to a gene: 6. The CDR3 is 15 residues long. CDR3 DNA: TGTGCCAGCAGTTTTAGAGGGACTAAATCCTACGAGCAGTACTTC. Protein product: CASSFRGTKSYEQYF.

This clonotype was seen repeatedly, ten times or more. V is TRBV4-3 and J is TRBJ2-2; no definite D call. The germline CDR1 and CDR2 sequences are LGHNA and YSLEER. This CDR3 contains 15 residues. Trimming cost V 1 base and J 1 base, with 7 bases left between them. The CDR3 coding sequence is TGCGCCAGCAGCCAAGTATACGGGAACACCGGGGAGCTGTTTTTT. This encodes CASSQVYGNTGELFF.

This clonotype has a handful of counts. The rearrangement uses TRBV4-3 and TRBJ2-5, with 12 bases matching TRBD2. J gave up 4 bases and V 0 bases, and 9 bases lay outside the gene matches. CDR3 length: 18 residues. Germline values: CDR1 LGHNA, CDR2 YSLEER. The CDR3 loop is CASSQDWLAGGERETQYF. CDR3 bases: TGCGCCAGCAGCCAAGATTGGCTAGCGGGAGGGGAGCGAGAGACCCAGTACTTC.

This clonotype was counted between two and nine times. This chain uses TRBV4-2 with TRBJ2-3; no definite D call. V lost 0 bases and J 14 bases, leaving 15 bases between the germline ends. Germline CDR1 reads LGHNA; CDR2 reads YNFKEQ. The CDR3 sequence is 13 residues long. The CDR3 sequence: CASSQDLYTTSYF. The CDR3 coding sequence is TGTGCCAGCAGCCAAGATCTGTACACGACGTCGTATTTT.

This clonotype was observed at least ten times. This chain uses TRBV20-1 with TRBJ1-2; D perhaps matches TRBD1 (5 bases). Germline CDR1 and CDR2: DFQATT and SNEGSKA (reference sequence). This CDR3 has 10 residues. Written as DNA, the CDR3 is TGCAGGACAGCCGCCTATGGCTACACCTTC. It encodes CRTAAYGYTF.

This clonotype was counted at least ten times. Written as DNA, the CDR3 is TGTGCCAGCAGCCCCGGACTAGGGGGCAATGAGCAGTTCTTC. As protein: CASSPGLGGNEQFF. The chain carries TRBV7-2 and TRBJ2-1; D perhaps matches TRBD2 (7 bases). V gave up 5 bases and J gave up 6 bases, with 14 bases separating them. CDR1 SGHTA and CDR2 FQGNSA come from the germline V gene. The CDR3 covers 14 residues. The variable domain in full, with the rest retrieved from reference TRBV7-2 and TRBJ2-1, is GAGVSQSPSNKVTEKGKDVELRCDPISGHTALYWYRQSLGQGLEFLIYFQGNSAPDKSGLPSDRFSAERTGGSVSTLTIQRTQQEDSAVYLCASSPGLGGNEQFFGPGTRLTVL.

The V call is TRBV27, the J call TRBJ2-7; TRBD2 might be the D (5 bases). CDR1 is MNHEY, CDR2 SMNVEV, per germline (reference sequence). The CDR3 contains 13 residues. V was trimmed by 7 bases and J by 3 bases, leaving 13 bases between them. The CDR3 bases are TGTGCCAGCAACGCGGGTATGGGCTACGAGCAGTACTTC. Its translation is CASNAGMGYEQYF.

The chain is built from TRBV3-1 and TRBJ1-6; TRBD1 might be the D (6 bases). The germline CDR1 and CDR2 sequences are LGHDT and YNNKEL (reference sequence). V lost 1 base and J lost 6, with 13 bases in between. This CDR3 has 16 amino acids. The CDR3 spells CASSQAPGVPNSPLHF. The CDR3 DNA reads TGTGCCAGCAGCCAAGCGCCAGGGGTCCCTAATTCACCCCTCCACTTT.